The clone carrying this T cell receptor (beta chain) has more than one count but fewer than ten. The entry originates in a study of radiotherapy plus CTLA-4 blockade in lung cancer. Measured with immunoSEQ multiplex PCR; TCRdb has only the in-frame clones, and not every one. This table has 50,000 to 85,000 clones, about four fifths appearing once. Focal radiation with ipilimumab CTLA-4 blockade was given to patients with chemo-refractory metastatic non-small-cell lung cancer. Germline V gene data show CDR1 as SSHAT and CDR2 as FNYEAQ (reference sequence). This CDR3 comprises 13 residues. Trimming at V came to 1 base and at J to 7 bases, leaving 4 bases not matched to a gene.

This clonotype was obtained from a human donor with non-small cell lung cancer who had a partial response to radiotherapy plus ipilimumab. The V call is TRBV7-7, the J call TRBJ2-7; TRBD1 matches at 7 bases. The sample here was peripheral blood, taken from a patient treated with radiotherapy plus ipilimumab. CDR3 sequence reads: CASSLDRGQEQYF. As DNA, the CDR3 is TGTGCCAGCAGCTTAGATAGGGGGCAAGAGCAGTACTTC. Together with reference TRBV7-7 and TRBJ2-7, the CDR3 gives the full variable domain: GAGVSQSPRYKVTKRGQDVTLRCDPISSHATLYWYQQALGQGPEFLTYFNYEAQPDKSGLPSDRFSAERPEGSISTLTIQRTEQRDSAMYRCASSLDRGQEQYFGPGTRLTVT.